This paragraph reports one T cell receptor (beta chain). This clone showed up just a few times. It has no known antigen specificity. One base away there is no much larger clone; base qualities are not given. The donors belonged to the validation cohort of approximately 130 subjects, which was separate from the approximately 610-subject first cohort. The method behind the library was the immunoSEQ multiplex PCR assay. Turning to the authors' computational methods: A statistical classification framework was developed to diagnose cytomegalovirus status using the catalog of TCR beta chain sequences. TCRdb obtained this table from immuneACCESS and retained in-frame rearrangements with V and J assigned. These tables miss some clones; where compared with another copy, unresolved V genes account for less than half of the shortfall, and the remainder is unexplained. The DNA gave D and trimming, while V, J and clone size come from that table. This sample gives under 250,000 clones in total; 80% to 90% of them show up just once. The top ten constitute around 1.2% of the sample.

This sample is part of a study of cytomegalovirus exposure and HLA in healthy donors (dated by TCRdb to 2016 to 2017). As for the study more broadly: According to a later analysis, the 120 or so validation repertoires were produced on the same platform as the roughly 600 repertoires of the first cohort. The study aimed to test whether signatures of past pathogen exposure could be identified by cataloging public T cell receptors. Along with the approximately 650-subject first cohort, a separate validation cohort of 120 different subjects was used. The study combined high-throughput TCR immunosequencing, statistical association of individual TCRs with disease status, and machine learning to predict cytomegalovirus infection status.

Points the paper makes about the study in general: All 120 or so repertoires were used to score co-occurrence in the validation cohort in a later analysis, because that analysis had no HLA typing for the cohort. Cytomegalovirus status was reported to be diagnosed by the classifier with high specificity and sensitivity in both the original and validation cohorts. In vitro tests confirmed that a few of the cytomegalovirus-associated TCR beta chains recognize cytomegalovirus antigens. The study listed 150 to 200 TCR beta chains as associated with cytomegalovirus. According to the authors, the approach could potentially be generalized to other disease states and immunological phenotypes. Of the cluster scores, approximately 95% were above 0 in a later analysis, which found that TCRs clustered in the first cohort also tended to co-occur in the 130 or so validation repertoires. Across donors, most TCR sequences were observed very rarely, whereas some public TCRs were present in many individuals.

Deletion took 4 bases off V and 0 bases off J, with a span of 15 bases between the germline ends. CDR1 SNHLY and CDR2 FYNNEI were looked up in the germline V gene. The CDR3, from cysteine to phenylalanine, totals 16 residues. Only the CDR3 DNA stays, 48 bases, in frame from base 1. The specimen was PBMCs. This TCR was sampled from a woman aged 25 to 39 in good health and CMV-seronegative. The sequence links TRBV2 to TRBJ1-2; TRBD1 is a possible D gene, resting on 6 matching bases. The DNA sequence is TGTGCCAGCAGTGTGAACAGGGTGGGAGCTAACTATGGCTACACCTTC. This codes for CASSVNRVGANYGYTF.